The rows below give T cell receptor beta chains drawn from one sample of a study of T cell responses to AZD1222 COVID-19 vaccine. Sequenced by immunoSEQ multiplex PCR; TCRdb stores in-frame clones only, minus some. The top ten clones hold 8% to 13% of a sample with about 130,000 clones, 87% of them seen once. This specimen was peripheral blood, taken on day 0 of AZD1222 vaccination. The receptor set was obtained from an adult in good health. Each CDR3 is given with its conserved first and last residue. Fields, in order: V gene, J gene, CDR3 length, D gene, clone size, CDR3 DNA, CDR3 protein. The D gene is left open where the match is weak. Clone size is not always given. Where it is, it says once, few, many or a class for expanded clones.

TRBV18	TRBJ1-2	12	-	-	TGTGCCAGCTCACCACCAGGAACTGGCTACACCTTC	CASSPPGTGYTF
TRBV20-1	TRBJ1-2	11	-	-	TGCAGTGCTAGTGAGATCGGTGGCTACACCTTC	CSASEIGGYTF
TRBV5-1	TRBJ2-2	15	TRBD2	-	TGCGCCAGCAGCTGGTCCCGGGGGGACACCGGGGAGCTGTTTTTT	CASSWSRGDTGELFF
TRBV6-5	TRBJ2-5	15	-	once	TGTGCCAGCAGTTCGTTTTTGAGGGGGACGGAGACCCAGTACTTC	CASSSFLRGTETQYF
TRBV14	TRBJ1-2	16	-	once	TGTGCCAGCAGCCACCTCCTGACAGGAGCTCGCTATGGCTACACCTTC	CASSHLLTGARYGYTF
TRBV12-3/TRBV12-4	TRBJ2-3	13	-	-	TGTGCCAGCAGTCCTCAACTAAGACAAACGCAGTATTTT	CASSPQLRQTQYF
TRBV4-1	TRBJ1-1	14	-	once	TGCGCCAGCAGCCAAGAGGGGCGGGGTACTGAAGCTTTCTTT	CASSQEGRGTEAFF
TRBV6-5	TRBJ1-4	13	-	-	TGTGCCAGCAAGAGGCAGTTAAATGAAAAACTGTTTTTT	CASKRQLNEKLFF
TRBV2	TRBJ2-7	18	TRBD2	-	TGTGCCAGCAATCCGTCAGTCCTAGCGGGAGGCTCCCCGAGGGGGCAGTACTTC	CASNPSVLAGGSPRGQYF
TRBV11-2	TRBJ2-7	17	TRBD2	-	TGTGCCAGCAGCTTAGACTTGGCGGCGGGGGGCCACTACGAGCAGTACTTC	CASSLDLAAGGHYEQYF
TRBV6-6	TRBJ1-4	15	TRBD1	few	TGTGCCAGCAGGTACCGACAGGGCTATAGTGAAAAACTGTTTTTT	CASRYRQGYSEKLFF
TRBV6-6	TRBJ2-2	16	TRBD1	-	TGTGCCAGCAGCCACACGGGACAGGGACTTGTCGGGGAGCTGTTTTTT	CASSHTGQGLVGELFF
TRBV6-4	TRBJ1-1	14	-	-	TGTGCCAGCAGTGACACCCGAGGAGGGACTGAAGCTTTCTTT	CASSDTRGGTEAFF
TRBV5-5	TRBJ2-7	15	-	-	TGTGCCAGCAGCTTGCCTATTACTAGCTCCTACGAGCAGTACTTC	CASSLPITSSYEQYF
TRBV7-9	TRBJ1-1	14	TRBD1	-	TGTGCCAGCAGCTTAGCGGGACAGGGGGTTGAAGCTTTCTTT	CASSLAGQGVEAFF
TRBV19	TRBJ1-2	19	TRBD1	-	TGTGCCAGTAGTACACGCTTGCTACAGGGGGCGACTCGAGATTATGGCTACACCTTC	CASSTRLLQGATRDYGYTF
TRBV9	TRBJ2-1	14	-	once	TGTGCCAGCAACCCGGGACATCAGCGCAATGAGCAGTTCTTC	CASNPGHQRNEQFF
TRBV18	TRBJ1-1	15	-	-	TGTGCCAGCTCACCAGGGGTGGAGATGAACACTGAAGCTTTCTTT	CASSPGVEMNTEAFF
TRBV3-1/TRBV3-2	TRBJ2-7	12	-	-	TGTGCCAGCAGCCTAGGGCCGGTCGAGCAGTACTTC	CASSLGPVEQYF
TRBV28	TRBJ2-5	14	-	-	TGTGCCAGCAGTTTAAGGCGGTTACAAGAGACCCAGTACTTC	CASSLRRLQETQYF
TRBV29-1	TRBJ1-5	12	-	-	TGCAGCGTTGTGCAGTGGCGTCAGCCCCAGCATTTT	CSVVQWRQPQHF
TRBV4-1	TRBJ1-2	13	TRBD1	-	TGCGCCAGCAGCCTCACAGGGGGATATGGCTACACCTTC	CASSLTGGYGYTF
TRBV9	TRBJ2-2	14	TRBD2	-	TGTGCCAGCAGCGGGGGACTAGCTTCTGGGGAGCTGTTTTTT	CASSGGLASGELFF
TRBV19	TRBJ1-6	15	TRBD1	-	TGTGCCAGTAGTAGTACAGGGGCTTTTAATTCACCCCTCCACTTT	CASSSTGAFNSPLHF
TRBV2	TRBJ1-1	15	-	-	TGTGCCAGCACATCACAGGGACTGACGAACACTGAAGCTTTCTTT	CASTSQGLTNTEAFF
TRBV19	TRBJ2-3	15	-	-	TGTGCCAGTAGTATCAGAATGGCCTTCGCAGATACGCAGTATTTT	CASSIRMAFADTQYF
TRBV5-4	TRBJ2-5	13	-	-	TGTGCCAGCAGCTTGCCTCCCCAAGAGACCCAGTACTTC	CASSLPPQETQYF
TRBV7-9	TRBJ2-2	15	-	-	TGTGCCAGCAGCTTAAAGGGACTGATCACCGGGGAGCTGTTTTTT	CASSLKGLITGELFF
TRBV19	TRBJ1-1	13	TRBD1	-	TGTGCCAGTAGTAACAGGGGCAACACTGAAGCTTTCTTT	CASSNRGNTEAFF